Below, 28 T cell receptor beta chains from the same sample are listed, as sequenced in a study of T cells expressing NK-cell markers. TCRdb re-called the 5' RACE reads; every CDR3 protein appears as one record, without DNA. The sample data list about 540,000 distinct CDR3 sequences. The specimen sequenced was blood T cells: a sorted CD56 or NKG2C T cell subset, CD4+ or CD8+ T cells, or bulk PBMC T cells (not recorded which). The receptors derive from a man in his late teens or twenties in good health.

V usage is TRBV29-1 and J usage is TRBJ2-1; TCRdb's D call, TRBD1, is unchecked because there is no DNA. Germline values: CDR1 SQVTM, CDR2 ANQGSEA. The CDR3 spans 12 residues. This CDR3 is CSGAPEEAEQFF.

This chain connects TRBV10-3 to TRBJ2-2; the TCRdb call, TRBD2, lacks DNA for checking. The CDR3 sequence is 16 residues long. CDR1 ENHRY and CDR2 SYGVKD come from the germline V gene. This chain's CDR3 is CATELAGAGSTGELFF.

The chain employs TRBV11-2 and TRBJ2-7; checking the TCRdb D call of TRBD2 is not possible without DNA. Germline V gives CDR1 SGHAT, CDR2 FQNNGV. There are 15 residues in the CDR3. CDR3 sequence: CASSLEPGLAVEQYF.

The CDR3 protein is CSAQAGGQGYEQYF. The rearrangement joins TRBV20-1 to TRBJ2-7; TCRdb designates TRBD1, a call that cannot be tested without DNA. The CDR3 has 14 residues. The V gene's germline CDR1 is DFQATT and CDR2 SNEGSKA (reference sequence).

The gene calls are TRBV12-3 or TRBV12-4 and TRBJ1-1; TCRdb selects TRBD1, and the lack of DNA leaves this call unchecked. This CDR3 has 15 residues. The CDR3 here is CASTPGQRMNTEAFF.

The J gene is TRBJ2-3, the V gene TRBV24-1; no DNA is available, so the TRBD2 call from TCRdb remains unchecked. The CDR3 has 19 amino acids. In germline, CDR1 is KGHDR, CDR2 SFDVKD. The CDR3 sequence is CATRLGLAGRNQLTDTQYF.

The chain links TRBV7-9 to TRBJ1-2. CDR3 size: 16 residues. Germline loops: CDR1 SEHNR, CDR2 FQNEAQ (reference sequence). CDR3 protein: CASSLESAREGYGYTF.

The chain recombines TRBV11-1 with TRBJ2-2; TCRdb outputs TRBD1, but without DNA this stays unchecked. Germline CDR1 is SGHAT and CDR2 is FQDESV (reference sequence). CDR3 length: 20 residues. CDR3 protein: CASSQGKVLQGSPRPGELFF.

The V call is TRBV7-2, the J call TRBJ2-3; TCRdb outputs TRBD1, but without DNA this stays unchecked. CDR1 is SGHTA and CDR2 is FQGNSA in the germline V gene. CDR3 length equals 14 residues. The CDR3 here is CASSRQGVTDTQYF.

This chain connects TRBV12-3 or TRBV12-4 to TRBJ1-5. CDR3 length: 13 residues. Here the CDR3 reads CASSLGSNQPQHF.

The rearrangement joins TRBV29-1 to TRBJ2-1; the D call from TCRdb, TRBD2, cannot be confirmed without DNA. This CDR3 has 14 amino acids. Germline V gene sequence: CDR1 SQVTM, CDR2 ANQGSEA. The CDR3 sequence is CSVRDGLADNEQFF.

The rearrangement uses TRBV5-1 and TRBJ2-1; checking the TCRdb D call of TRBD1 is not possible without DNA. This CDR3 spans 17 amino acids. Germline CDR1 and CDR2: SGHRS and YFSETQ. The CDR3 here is CASSLRVGSPSGNEQFF.

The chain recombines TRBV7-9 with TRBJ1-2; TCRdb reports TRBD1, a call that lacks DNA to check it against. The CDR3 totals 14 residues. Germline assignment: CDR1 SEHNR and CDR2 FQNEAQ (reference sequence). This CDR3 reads CASSLFDRAYGYTF. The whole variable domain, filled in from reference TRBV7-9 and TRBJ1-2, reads DTGVSQNPRHKITKRGQNVTFRCDPISEHNRLYWYRQTLGQGPEFLTYFQNEAQLEKSRLLSDRFSAERPKGSFSTLEIQRTEQGDSAMYLCASSLFDRAYGYTFGSGTRLTVV.

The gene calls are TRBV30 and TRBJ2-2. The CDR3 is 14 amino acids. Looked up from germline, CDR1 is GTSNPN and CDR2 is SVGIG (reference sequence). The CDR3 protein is CAWMDSAGTGELFF.

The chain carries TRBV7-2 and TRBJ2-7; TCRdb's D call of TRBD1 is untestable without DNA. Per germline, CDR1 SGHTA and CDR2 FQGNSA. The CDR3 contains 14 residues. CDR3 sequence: CASSSPGGGDEQYF.

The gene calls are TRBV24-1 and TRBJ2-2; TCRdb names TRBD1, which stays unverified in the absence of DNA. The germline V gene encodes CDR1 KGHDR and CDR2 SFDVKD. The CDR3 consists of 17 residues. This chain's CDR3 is CATSDKRPGTGTGELFF.

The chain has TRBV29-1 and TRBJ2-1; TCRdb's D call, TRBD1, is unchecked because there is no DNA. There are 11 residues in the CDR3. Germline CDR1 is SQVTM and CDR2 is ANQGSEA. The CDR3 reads CSVGATNEQFF.

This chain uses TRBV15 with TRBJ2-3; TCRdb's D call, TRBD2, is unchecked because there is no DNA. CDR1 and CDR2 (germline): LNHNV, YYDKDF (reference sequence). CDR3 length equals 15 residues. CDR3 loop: CATAPRRGSADTQYF.

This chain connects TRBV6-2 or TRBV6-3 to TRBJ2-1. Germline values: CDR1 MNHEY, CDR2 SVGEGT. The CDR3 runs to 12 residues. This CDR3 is CASSYASAEQFF.

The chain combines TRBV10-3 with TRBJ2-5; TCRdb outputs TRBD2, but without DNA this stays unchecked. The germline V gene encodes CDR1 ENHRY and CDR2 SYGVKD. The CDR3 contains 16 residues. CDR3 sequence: CAISEGDYTTQETQYF.

CDR3 sequence reads: CSARREAGGGTQYF. The chain combines TRBV20-1 with TRBJ2-3; the D call from TCRdb, TRBD2, cannot be confirmed without DNA. CDR1 is DFQATT and CDR2 is SNEGSKA in the germline V gene (reference sequence). CDR3 length: 14 amino acids.

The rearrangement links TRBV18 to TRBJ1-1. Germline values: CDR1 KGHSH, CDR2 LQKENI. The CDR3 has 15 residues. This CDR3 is CASSPAGPQRTEAFF. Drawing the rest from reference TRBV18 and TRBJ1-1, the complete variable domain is NAGVMQNPRHLVRRRGQEARLRCSPMKGHSHVYWYRQLPEEGLKFMVYLQKENIIDESGMPKERFSAEFPKEGPSILRIQQVVRGDSAAYFCASSPAGPQRTEAFFGQGTRLTVV.

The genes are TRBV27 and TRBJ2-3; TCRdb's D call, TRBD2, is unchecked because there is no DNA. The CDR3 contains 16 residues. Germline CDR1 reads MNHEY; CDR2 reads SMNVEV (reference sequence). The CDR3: CASSLFRGVGTDTQYF.

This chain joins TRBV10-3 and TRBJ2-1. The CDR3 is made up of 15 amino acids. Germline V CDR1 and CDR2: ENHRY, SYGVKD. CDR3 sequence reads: CAISEGGRAYNEQFF.

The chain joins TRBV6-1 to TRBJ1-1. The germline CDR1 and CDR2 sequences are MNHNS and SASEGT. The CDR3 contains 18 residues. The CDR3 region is CASRKALITGLVNTEAFF.

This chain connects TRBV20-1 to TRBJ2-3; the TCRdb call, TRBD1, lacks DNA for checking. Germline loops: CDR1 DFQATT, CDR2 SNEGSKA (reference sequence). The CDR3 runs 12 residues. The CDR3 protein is CSAPTGGDTQYF.

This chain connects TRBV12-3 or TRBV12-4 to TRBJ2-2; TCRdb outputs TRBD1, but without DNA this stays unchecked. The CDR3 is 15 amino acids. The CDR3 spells CASSPLSPEPGELFF.

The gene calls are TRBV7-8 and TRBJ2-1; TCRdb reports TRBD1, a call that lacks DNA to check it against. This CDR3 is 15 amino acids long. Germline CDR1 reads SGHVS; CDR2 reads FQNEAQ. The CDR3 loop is CASSGGQGTYNEQFF.